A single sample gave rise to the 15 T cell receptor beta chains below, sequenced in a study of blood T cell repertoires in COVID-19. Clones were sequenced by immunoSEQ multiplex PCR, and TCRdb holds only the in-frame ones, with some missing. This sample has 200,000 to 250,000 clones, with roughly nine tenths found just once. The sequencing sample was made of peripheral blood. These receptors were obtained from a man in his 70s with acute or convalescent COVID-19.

Here the CDR3 reads CASSYSIRGDAGYTF. The CDR3 coding sequence is TGTGCCAGCAGTTACTCGATTCGGGGGGACGCTGGCTACACCTTC. The rearrangement joins TRBV6-5 to TRBJ1-2; D is possibly TRBD1 (5 bases). The germline CDR1 and CDR2 sequences are MNHEY and SVGAGI. V dropped 0 bases and J dropped 7 bases, with 15 bases sitting between them. The CDR3 loop spans 15 amino acids.

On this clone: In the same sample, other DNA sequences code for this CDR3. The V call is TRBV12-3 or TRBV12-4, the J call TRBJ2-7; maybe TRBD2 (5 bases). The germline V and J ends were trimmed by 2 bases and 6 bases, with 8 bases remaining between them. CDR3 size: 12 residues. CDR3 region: CASSLRGGEQYF. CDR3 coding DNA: TGTGCCAGCAGTTTACGGGGTGGCGAGCAGTACTTC.

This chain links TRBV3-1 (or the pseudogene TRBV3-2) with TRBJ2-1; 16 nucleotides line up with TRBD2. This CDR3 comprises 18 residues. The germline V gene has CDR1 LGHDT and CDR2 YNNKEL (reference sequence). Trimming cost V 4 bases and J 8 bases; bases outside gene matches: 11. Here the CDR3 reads CASSPPIGTSGRVYEQFF. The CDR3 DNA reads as TGTGCCAGCAGCCCGCCTATAGGGACTAGCGGGAGGGTGTATGAGCAGTTCTTC.

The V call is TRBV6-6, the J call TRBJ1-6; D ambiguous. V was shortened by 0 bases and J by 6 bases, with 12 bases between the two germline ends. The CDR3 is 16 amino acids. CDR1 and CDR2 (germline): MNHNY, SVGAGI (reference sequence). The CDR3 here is CASSYSKAGSNSPLHF. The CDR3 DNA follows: TGTGCCAGCAGTTACTCAAAAGCCGGGAGTAATTCACCCCTCCACTTT.

Here the CDR3 reads CASSQGNGTPPNEQFF. As DNA, the CDR3 is TGTGCCAGCAGCCAAGGGAACGGGACTCCCCCTAATGAGCAGTTCTTC. The rearrangement joins TRBV3-1 (or the pseudogene TRBV3-2) to TRBJ2-1; tentatively, D is TRBD2 (6 bases). CDR1 LGHDT and CDR2 YNNKEL come from the germline V gene (reference sequence). The CDR3 runs to 16 residues. Trimming took off 1 base at V and 7 bases at J, with 17 bases between the two ends.

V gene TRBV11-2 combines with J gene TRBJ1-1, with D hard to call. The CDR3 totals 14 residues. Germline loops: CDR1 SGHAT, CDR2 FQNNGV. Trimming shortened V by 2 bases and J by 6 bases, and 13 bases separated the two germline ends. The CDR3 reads CASSLTRGIPEAFF. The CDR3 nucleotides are TGTGCCAGCAGCTTAACACGGGGAATCCCTGAAGCTTTCTTT. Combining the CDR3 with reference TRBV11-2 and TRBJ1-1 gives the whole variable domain EAGVAQSPRYKIIEKRQSVAFWCNPISGHATLYWYQQILGQGPKLLIQFQNNGVVDDSQLPKDRFSAERLKGVDSTLKIQPAKLEDSAVYLCASSLTRGIPEAFFGQGTRLTVV.

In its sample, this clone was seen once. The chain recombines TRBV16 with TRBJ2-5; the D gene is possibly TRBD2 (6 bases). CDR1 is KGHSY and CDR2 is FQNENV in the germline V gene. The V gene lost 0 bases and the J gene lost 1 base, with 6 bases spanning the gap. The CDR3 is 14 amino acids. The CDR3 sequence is CASSQSSGQETQYF. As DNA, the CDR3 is TGTGCCAGCAGCCAATCTAGCGGCCAAGAGACCCAGTACTTC.

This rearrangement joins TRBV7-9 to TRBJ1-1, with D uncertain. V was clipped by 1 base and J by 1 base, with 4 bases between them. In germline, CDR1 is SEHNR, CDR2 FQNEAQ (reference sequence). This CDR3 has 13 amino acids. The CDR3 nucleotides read TGTGCCAGCAGCTTAGGCGAGAACACTGAAGCTTTCTTT. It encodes CASSLGENTEAFF. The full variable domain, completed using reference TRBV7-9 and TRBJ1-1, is DTGVSQNPRHKITKRGQNVTFRCDPISEHNRLYWYRQTLGQGPEFLTYFQNEAQLEKSRLLSDRFSAERPKGSFSTLEIQRTEQGDSAMYLCASSLGENTEAFFGQGTRLTVV.

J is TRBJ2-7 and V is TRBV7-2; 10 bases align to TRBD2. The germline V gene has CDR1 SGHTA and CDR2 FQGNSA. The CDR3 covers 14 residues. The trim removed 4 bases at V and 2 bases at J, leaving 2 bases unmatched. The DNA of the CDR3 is TGTGCCAGCAGCTCAGCGGGAGGGGCCTACGAGCAGTACTTC. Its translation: CASSSAGGAYEQYF.

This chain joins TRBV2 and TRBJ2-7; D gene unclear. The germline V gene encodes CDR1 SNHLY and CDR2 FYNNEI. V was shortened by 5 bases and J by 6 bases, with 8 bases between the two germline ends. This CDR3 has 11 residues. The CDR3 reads CASSSTFEQYF. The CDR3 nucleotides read TGTGCCAGCAGTTCAACTTTCGAGCAGTACTTC.

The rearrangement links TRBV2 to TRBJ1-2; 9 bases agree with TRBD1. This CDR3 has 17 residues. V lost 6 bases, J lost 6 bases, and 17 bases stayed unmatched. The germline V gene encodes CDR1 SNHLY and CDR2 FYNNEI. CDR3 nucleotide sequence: TGTGCCAGCAGCCAAAGGGTAGGGACAGGGAGGACCAATGGCTACACCTTC. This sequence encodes CASSQRVGTGRTNGYTF.

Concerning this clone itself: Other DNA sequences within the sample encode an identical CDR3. In nucleotides, the CDR3 is TGTGCCAGCAGCTTGACAGGCTATGGCTACACCTTC. It is translated as CASSLTGYGYTF. This rearrangement joins TRBV7-9 to TRBJ1-2; TRBD1 might be the D (6 bases). The CDR3 spans 12 residues. V gave up 3 bases and J gave up 4 bases, with 6 bases separating them. CDR1 and CDR2 from the germline V gene are SEHNR and FQNEAQ (reference sequence).

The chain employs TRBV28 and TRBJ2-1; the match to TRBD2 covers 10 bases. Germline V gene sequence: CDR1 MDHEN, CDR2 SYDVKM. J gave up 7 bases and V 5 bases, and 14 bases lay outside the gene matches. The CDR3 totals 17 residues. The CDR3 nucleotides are TGTGCCAGCAGTAACGCAAAGGAACTAGCGGGATTGAATGAGCAGTTCTTC. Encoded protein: CASSNAKELAGLNEQFF.

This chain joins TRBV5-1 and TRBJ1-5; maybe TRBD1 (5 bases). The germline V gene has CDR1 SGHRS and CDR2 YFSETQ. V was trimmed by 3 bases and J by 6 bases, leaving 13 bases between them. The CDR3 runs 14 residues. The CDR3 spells CASSSDGGGQPQHF. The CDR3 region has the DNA TGCGCCAGCAGCTCCGACGGGGGTGGTCAGCCCCAGCATTTT. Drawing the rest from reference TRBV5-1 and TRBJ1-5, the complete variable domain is KAGVTQTPRYLIKTRGQQVTLSCSPISGHRSVSWYQQTPGQGLQFLFEYFSETQRNKGNFPGRFSGRQFSNSRSEMNVSTLELGDSALYLCASSSDGGGQPQHFGDGTRLSIL.

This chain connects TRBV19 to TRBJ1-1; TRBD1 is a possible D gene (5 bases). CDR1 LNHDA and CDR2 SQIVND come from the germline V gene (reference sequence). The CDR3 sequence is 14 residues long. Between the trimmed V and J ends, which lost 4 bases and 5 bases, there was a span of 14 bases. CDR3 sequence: CASSTQVDRTEAFF. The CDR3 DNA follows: TGTGCCAGTAGTACACAGGTCGACCGAACTGAAGCTTTCTTT.